Each of the 25 T cell receptor beta chains below was sequenced from the same sample in a study of T cell responses to AZD1222 COVID-19 vaccine (dated by TCRdb to the early 2020s). The time point label corresponds to: baseline before first vaccination. The treatment or condition label on this specimen signifies: meningococcal conjugate vaccine given as trial control. The library was made by the immunoSEQ multiplex PCR assay. TCRdb provides this immuneACCESS table in a form limited to in-frame rearrangements. Some clones are lacking; in checked studies, under half of them reflect an unresolved V gene, and why the rest are absent is not known. This sample comprises 100,000 to 150,000 clones, 90% of them detected only once. The leading ten clones occupy about 4% of the sample. The sequences come from peripheral blood, collected on day 0 of MenACWY control vaccination. These receptors all come from an adult in good health.

V usage is TRBV18 and J usage is TRBJ1-4; D gene ambiguous. Trimming took 8 bases from V and 8 from J, leaving 18 bases between them. CDR1 and CDR2 from the germline V gene are KGHSH and LQKENI. This CDR3 comprises 14 residues. CDR3: CASTTDRPGEKLFF. CDR3 coding DNA: TGTGCCAGCACTACGGATCGCCCGGGGGAAAAACTGTTTTTT.

The chain uses TRBV5-1 and TRBJ1-5; TRBD1 matches 10 bases. The trim removed 5 bases at V and 6 bases at J, leaving 5 bases unmatched. This CDR3 is built from 14 residues. Germline values: CDR1 SGHRS, CDR2 YFSETQ. CDR3 amino acids: CASSDGQGVQPQHF. The CDR3 DNA is TGCGCCAGCAGTGACGGACAGGGGGTTCAGCCCCAGCATTTT.

The V and J genes are TRBV27 and TRBJ2-1, with D hard to call. The V end was cut by 7 bases, the J end by 1 base, with 11 bases between. Germline loops: CDR1 MNHEY, CDR2 SMNVEV (reference sequence). The CDR3 contains 14 residues. In DNA form, the CDR3 reads TGTGCCAGCACCCGGACCCAATCCTACAATGAGCAGTTCTTC. It specifies CASTRTQSYNEQFF.

The rearrangement links TRBV7-3 to TRBJ2-5, with D unclear. Germline loops: CDR1 SGHTA, CDR2 FQGTGA. The CDR3 covers 13 residues. The ends were cut back, 5 bases at V and 4 bases at J, with 11 bases in the middle. The CDR3 loop is CASSPDPRETQYF. CDR3 coding DNA: TGTGCCAGCAGCCCCGACCCCCGAGAGACCCAGTACTTC. Variable domain in full (rest from reference TRBV7-3 and TRBJ2-5): GAGVSQTPSNKVTEKGKYVELRCDPISGHTALYWYRQSLGQGPEFLIYFQGTGAADDSGLPNDRFFAVRPEGSVSTLKIQRTERGDSAVYLCASSPDPRETQYFGPGTRLLVL.

The CDR3, as DNA: TGTGCCAGCAGCCGTCCCGGGACAGGGGGCGCGGGCACCGGGGAGCTGTTTTTT. It encodes CASSRPGTGGAGTGELFF. V usage is TRBV3-1 (or the pseudogene TRBV3-2) and J usage is TRBJ2-2; TRBD1 matches 12 bases. This CDR3 is built from 18 residues. Germline CDR1 LGHDT, CDR2 YNNKEL (reference sequence). Unmatched junction bases numbered 10, after V lost 4 bases and J lost 4 bases.

V usage is TRBV7-9 and J usage is TRBJ1-4; 10 bases map to TRBD1. Losses at the gene ends were 4 bases for V and 5 bases for J; bases not matched to a gene: 4. This CDR3 spans 15 amino acids. Germline CDR1 and CDR2: SEHNR and FQNEAQ (reference sequence). CDR3: CASSSPGQGNEKLFF. CDR3 in DNA: TGTGCCAGCAGCTCTCCGGGACAGGGGAATGAAAAACTGTTTTTT.

This chain links TRBV5-1 with TRBJ1-2, with 9 bases fitting TRBD1. Trimming took 2 bases from V and 5 from J; bases not matched to a gene: 4. Germline V CDR1 and CDR2: SGHRS, YFSETQ. This CDR3 contains 14 residues. The CDR3 DNA sequence: TGCGCCAGCAGCTTAGACAGGGGGAAATATGGCTACACCTTC. This translates into CASSLDRGKYGYTF. Full variable domain (missing parts from reference TRBV5-1 and TRBJ1-2): KAGVTQTPRYLIKTRGQQVTLSCSPISGHRSVSWYQQTPGQGLQFLFEYFSETQRNKGNFPGRFSGRQFSNSRSEMNVSTLELGDSALYLCASSLDRGKYGYTFGSGTRLTVV.

The V call is TRBV5-1, the J call TRBJ2-1; 13 bases match TRBD2. The CDR3 is 17 amino acids. CDR1 is SGHRS, CDR2 YFSETQ, per germline. J lost 4 bases, V lost 4 bases, and 8 bases had no gene match. In DNA, the CDR3 is TGCGCCAGCAGCCCGCAACTAGCGGGAGGGTCATACAATGAGCAGTTCTTC. This gives the protein CASSPQLAGGSYNEQFF.

V usage is TRBV24-1 and J usage is TRBJ2-6, with TRBD2 identical over 12 bases. From germline, CDR1 is KGHDR and CDR2 SFDVKD. J lost 2 bases, V lost 3 bases, and 7 bases had no gene match. This CDR3 region has 19 residues. The CDR3 DNA sequence: TGTGCCACCAGTGATGCCACTAGCGGGGGGTCTGCTGGGGCCAACGTCCTGACTTTC. This translates into CATSDATSGGSAGANVLTF.

V gene TRBV4-2 combines with J gene TRBJ2-3; 8 bases are a match to TRBD2. This CDR3 contains 18 residues. The germline CDR1 and CDR2 sequences are LGHNA and YNFKEQ. After removal of 1 base from V and 4 bases from J, the junction contained 13 bases not matched to a gene. The CDR3 protein is CASSQAGPLAGVADTQYF. CDR3 in DNA: TGTGCCAGCAGCCAAGCAGGGCCCCTAGCGGGTGTCGCAGATACGCAGTATTTT.

The rearrangement links TRBV6-5 to TRBJ1-1; D is unresolved. With 5 bases removed from V and 7 bases from J, the gap between germline ends came to 11 bases. Per germline, CDR1 MNHEY and CDR2 SVGAGI. The CDR3 is 12 residues long. The CDR3 nucleotides read TGTGCCAGCAGTATTCAAAAAGGTGAAGCTTTCTTT. Translation: CASSIQKGEAFF.

The J gene is TRBJ2-7, the V gene TRBV18, with 13 nucleotides matching TRBD2. CDR3 length: 16 amino acids. After removal of 3 bases from V and 7 bases from J, the junction contained 9 bases not matched to a gene. Looked up from germline, CDR1 is KGHSH and CDR2 is LQKENI. The CDR3 sequence: CASSPQTSGRVTEQYF. The DNA for the CDR3 is TGTGCCAGCTCACCTCAAACTAGCGGGAGGGTCACTGAGCAGTACTTC.

The DNA for the CDR3 is TGTGCCACCAGTGGAGTAGCGGGGCTCACCGGGGAGCTGTTTTTT. Translated: CATSGVAGLTGELFF. V and J are TRBV24-1 and TRBJ2-2; 8 bases align to TRBD2. The V gene's germline CDR1 is KGHDR and CDR2 SFDVKD. The CDR3 consists of 15 residues. The V segment lost 5 bases and the J segment 4 bases; nucleotides outside the gene matches: 5.

In regard to this clone: This sample includes further DNA sequences coding for the same CDR3. This chain links TRBV4-3 with TRBJ2-5; 9 bases match TRBD1. The CDR3 length is 14 residues. V lost 4 bases and J lost 2; bases outside the gene matches: 2. Germline V lookup: CDR1 LGHNA, CDR2 YSLEER. CDR3 DNA: TGCGCCAGCAGCCGAGACAGGGGGCAAGAGACCCAGTACTTC. Encoded protein: CASSRDRGQETQYF.

The chain combines TRBV12-3 or TRBV12-4 with TRBJ2-7; D may be TRBD1 or TRBD2 (5 bases each). The CDR3 has 11 residues. V lost 1 base and J 12 bases, leaving 10 bases between the germline ends. DNA of the CDR3: TGTGCCAGCAGTTTAGGGGACCTGATGTACGTC. Its translation: CASSLGDLMYV.

The CDR3 DNA sequence: TGCAGCGTTGTATGGGGGAGTAACACCGGGGAGCTGTTTTTT. This translates into CSVVWGSNTGELFF. V and J are TRBV29-1 and TRBJ2-2; D could derive from TRBD1 or TRBD2 (5 bases each). Germline V CDR1 and CDR2: SQVTM, ANQGSEA. The CDR3 totals 14 residues. The V gene lost 4 bases and the J gene lost 2 bases, with 11 bases spanning the gap.

The chain is built from TRBV28 and TRBJ2-7; the match to TRBD1 covers 10 bases. From germline, CDR1 is MDHEN and CDR2 SYDVKM. The junction had 8 bases not matched to a gene; V was cut back by 5 bases and J by 1 base. The CDR3 consists of 16 residues. The CDR3 bases are TGTGCCAGCAGTCCAAAATGGGACAGGGGTTCCTACGAGCAGTACTTC. Translated: CASSPKWDRGSYEQYF.

The chain is built from TRBV5-1 and TRBJ2-1, with TRBD2 matching over 11 bases. The CDR3 loop spans 16 amino acids. After removal of 4 bases from V and 6 bases from J, the junction contained 9 bases not matched to a gene. The germline CDR1 and CDR2 sequences are SGHRS and YFSETQ. In nucleotides, the CDR3 is TGCGCCAGCAGCCAGCTGGCTAGCGGGAGGCCCAATGAGCAGTTCTTC. This codes for CASSQLASGRPNEQFF.

This clone was seen a single time. The rearrangement links TRBV6-5 to TRBJ2-5; 12 bases are shared with TRBD2. CDR3 length: 15 residues. Germline CDR1 MNHEY, CDR2 SVGAGI. V lost 5 bases, J lost 5 bases, and 6 bases stayed unmatched. The CDR3 loop is CASSPTSGSFETQYF. The CDR3 DNA reads as TGTGCCAGCAGTCCGACTAGCGGGAGTTTCGAGACCCAGTACTTC.

This clone turned up a few times. The rearrangement joins TRBV3-1 (or the pseudogene TRBV3-2) to TRBJ1-6; D not certain. Germline CDR1 LGHDT, CDR2 YNNKEL (reference sequence). The CDR3 extends over 17 amino acids. Trimming stripped 2 bases from V and 4 bases from J, with 15 bases between. The DNA for the CDR3 is TGTGCCAGCAGCCAATGGTCGGCCGGATCTTATAATTCACCCCTCCACTTT. Residues: CASSQWSAGSYNSPLHF.

This clone was recorded a few times. The V call is TRBV29-1, the J call TRBJ1-1; possibly TRBD1 for D (6 bases). Trimming removed 5 bases at V and 4 bases at J, with 17 bases between. Germline values: CDR1 SQVTM, CDR2 ANQGSEA. CDR3 size: 14 residues. In DNA form, the CDR3 reads TGCAGCGTTTCGAAACCACAGGGAGGCACTGAAGCTTTCTTT. This sequence encodes CSVSKPQGGTEAFF.

This clone was counted a single time. The chain links TRBV3-1 (or the pseudogene TRBV3-2) to TRBJ1-5; a possible D gene is TRBD1 (5 bases). The CDR3 is 13 residues long. Germline V gene lookup returns CDR1 LGHDT and CDR2 YNNKEL (reference sequence). V lost 4 bases to trimming and J lost 7 bases, with 11 bases between them. The CDR3 spells CASSRQGVQPQHF. In DNA, the CDR3 is TGTGCCAGCAGCCGGCAGGGTGTCCAGCCCCAGCATTTT.

The rearrangement uses TRBV27 and TRBJ1-6; TRBD1 aligns across 7 bases. Per the germline V gene, CDR1 is MNHEY and CDR2 is SMNVEV (reference sequence). This CDR3 is 18 amino acids long. Trimming cost V 1 base and J 0 bases; bases outside gene matches: 6. The CDR3 loop reads CASSLYDRASSYNSPLHF. Written as DNA, the CDR3 is TGTGCCAGCAGTTTATACGACAGGGCCAGCTCCTATAATTCACCCCTCCACTTT.

This chain uses TRBV13 with TRBJ1-2; D perhaps matches TRBD1 (6 bases). Between the trimmed V and J ends, which lost 0 bases and 6 bases, there was a span of 17 bases. This CDR3 contains 16 residues. The germline V gene has CDR1 PRHDT and CDR2 FYEKMQ (reference sequence). In DNA form, the CDR3 reads TGTGCCAGCAGCTTAGGCGTTGCAGGGGCCTTTCATGGCTACACCTTC. Amino acids: CASSLGVAGAFHGYTF.

The chain has TRBV18 and TRBJ1-1; D uncertain. The length of the CDR3 is 13 residues. The V gene lost 4 bases and the J gene lost 4 bases, with 10 bases spanning the gap. Per the germline V gene, CDR1 is KGHSH and CDR2 is LQKENI. CDR3 nucleotide sequence: TGTGCCAGCTCACAAGGGAGTAGCACTGAAGCTTTCTTT. It specifies CASSQGSSTEAFF.